Reported below is one TCR beta chain. This clone was counted once. Its binding antigen is unknown. No base qualities exist here, and no much larger clone lies one base off it. V sheds 8 bases and J sheds 0 bases, leaving 10 bases between their ends. The CDR3 sequence holds 13 residues, the cysteine and phenylalanine included. This entry keeps only the CDR3 DNA: 39 bases, framed from base 1. The germline V gene gives CDR1 as ENHRY and CDR2 as SYGVKD. The sample belongs to a study of T cell clonotyping in hematopoietic cell transplantation (dated by TCRdb to about 2021). Some background on the complete study: Pretransplant samples from recipients were collected after cytoreduction. A total of 130 to 150 blood samples were collected in the study from roughly 32 consecutive transplant recipients and their related donors. Recruitment of patients ran from September 2015 to early 2017, and follow-up continued until late 2020 or until death. What the authors observed across the whole study: After transplant, TCR diversity in recipients dropped, and pathologically expanded clonotypes increased progressively from day 30 to day 180. Sample size was limited, and cells were not sorted, so CD4 and CD8 repertoire contributions could not be separated. Broader posttransplant TCR repertoire diversity was predicted by donor and pretransplant recipient Inverse Simpson Index values. Just a small fraction of recipient repertoires overlapped with donor repertoires, and more than 95% appeared de novo at the given depth.

The immunoSEQ assay, a bias-controlled multiplex PCR with V- and J-specific primers, was used to amplify TCR beta CDR3 regions from genomic DNA. In a second PCR step, the CDR3 amplicons were tagged with a proprietary barcode plus Illumina adapter sequences. An Illumina MiSeq instrument was used for sequencing of the CDR3 libraries. In the authors' own workflow: Export and quality control were handled in immunoSEQ Analyzer 3.0, while downstream analyses relied on R Bioconductor and Immunarch. Repertoire metrics were calculated using only productive rearrangements within the normalized downsampled data set. Pathologically expanded clonotypes were defined as those larger than 5 templates in the normalized cohort. The Inverse Simpson Index was used to measure repertoire diversity. CMV-specificity analyses were carried out on the non-normalized data set to capture all clonotypes. Drawn from immuneACCESS, this table holds only the in-frame rearrangements with V and J called that TCRdb kept. Clones are partly lost; checked studies trace under half to an unresolved V gene and leave the rest unexplained. The DNA was the basis for D and trimming; V, J and clone size are from that table. The sample includes under 20,000 clones, with approximately 80% observed a single time. The ten biggest clones cover about 17% of the sample.

Sample time point, as interpreted from the label and publication: recipient sample about 28 days before transplant, after cytoreduction. Blood from recipients was drawn about 28 days before transplant and again at days 30, 100 and 180 after transplant. Nuclei Lysis Solution was used to extract genomic DNA from fresh or cryopreserved unfractionated peripheral blood mononuclear cells. This sample comprised peripheral blood mononuclear cells, obtained before stem cell transplant. This TCR was recovered from a man in his 60s with acute myeloid leukemia. Some clones in this sample may be carry-over from other donors' samples. In this chain, TRBV10-3 is recombined with TRBJ1-2, with the identity of the D gene unclear. CDR3 sequence: CAIPSLANYGYTF. The nucleotide sequence reads as follows: TGTGCCATCCCATCTCTAGCTAACTATGGCTACACCTTC.